The 21 T cell receptor beta chains reported below all come from one sample, sequenced in a study of T cell changes during pregnancy in multiple sclerosis. Using immunoSEQ multiplex PCR, the repertoire was profiled, and TCRdb retains in-frame clones only, with some absent. The table includes some 80,000 clones, about 90% detected once. The source material was peripheral blood, sampled before pregnancy. These receptors originate from a female donor with multiple sclerosis, enrolled in a pregnancy study.

The chain combines TRBV6-5 with TRBJ1-1, with D possibly matching TRBD1 (5 bases). In germline, CDR1 is MNHEY, CDR2 SVGAGI. CDR3 length: 14 residues. V shed 0 bases and J shed 5 bases, with 10 bases lying between them. CDR3 sequence (DNA): TGTGCCAGCAGTTACTCGCAGGGAAGTACTGAAGCTTTCTTT. Translation: CASSYSQGSTEAFF.

The chain couples TRBV28 to TRBJ1-5, with 8 nucleotides matching TRBD1. Germline-derived CDR1 and CDR2 are MDHEN and SYDVKM. V dropped 3 bases and J dropped 5; count of bases not matched to a gene: 6. The CDR3 runs 15 residues. In DNA form, the CDR3 reads TGTGCCAGCAGTTTTGGACAGGGTATGTATCAGCCCCAGCATTTT. This sequence encodes CASSFGQGMYQPQHF.

This sequence joins TRBV6-1 and TRBJ1-2; no reliable D call. Germline CDR1 MNHNS, CDR2 SASEGT. The ends were cut back, 5 bases at V and 5 bases at J, with 9 bases in the middle. CDR3 length: 12 residues. CDR3 sequence reads: CASSFSFYGYTF. CDR3 bases: TGTGCCAGCAGTTTTTCATTTTATGGCTACACCTTC.

V usage is TRBV5-4 and J usage is TRBJ1-1, with 8 bases fitting TRBD1. The CDR3 extends over 14 amino acids. Germline CDR1 is SGHNT and CDR2 is YYREEE (reference sequence). V was clipped by 5 bases and J by 6 bases; unmatched bases: 9. In DNA, the CDR3 is TGTGCCAGCAGTTCTTCAGGGGGCGCCTCTGAAGCTTTCTTT. Its translation: CASSSSGGASEAFF.

The chain joins TRBV4-2 to TRBJ2-1; D is unresolved. V was cut by 5 bases and J by 3 bases, with 8 bases left in between. CDR1 is LGHNA and CDR2 is YNFKEQ in the germline V gene. The CDR3 is made up of 13 amino acids. The CDR3 loop reads CASSYEVYNEQFF. CDR3 in DNA: TGTGCCAGCAGCTACGAGGTCTACAATGAGCAGTTCTTC.

The chain couples TRBV28 to TRBJ2-3; D may be TRBD2 (6 bases). V shed 2 bases and J shed 1 base, with 13 bases lying between them. The CDR3 is made up of 16 amino acids. Germline-derived CDR1 and CDR2 are MDHEN and SYDVKM. The chain's CDR3 is CASSLVEGIGTDTQYF. For the CDR3, the DNA is TGTGCCAGCAGTTTAGTGGAGGGAATCGGCACAGATACGCAGTATTTT.

The rearrangement links TRBV7-9 to TRBJ2-7, with D possibly matching TRBD1 (6 bases). The CDR3 runs 14 residues. V was clipped by 1 base and J by 3 bases, with 10 bases between them. CDR1 is SEHNR and CDR2 is FQNEAQ in the germline V gene (reference sequence). As DNA, the CDR3 is TGTGCCAGCAGCTTAGACAGGGTAAGCTACGAGCAGTACTTC. Amino acids: CASSLDRVSYEQYF.

The chain combines TRBV27 with TRBJ2-2; 8 nucleotides align to TRBD2. CDR3 length: 15 residues. Per the germline V gene, CDR1 is MNHEY and CDR2 is SMNVEV (reference sequence). The junction had 2 bases not matched to a gene; V was cut back by 2 bases and J by 3 bases. The CDR3 bases are TGTGCCAGCAGTTTAGTACTAGCGGACACCGGGGAGCTGTTTTTT. Its protein is CASSLVLADTGELFF.

CDR3 residues: CASSQDRGQETQYF. CDR3 bases: TGTGCCAGCTCACAAGACAGGGGGCAAGAGACCCAGTACTTC. The rearrangement links TRBV18 to TRBJ2-5, with TRBD1 matching over 9 bases. This CDR3 is built from 14 residues. Unmatched junction bases numbered 2, after V lost 4 bases and J lost 2 bases. Germline V CDR1 and CDR2: KGHSH, LQKENI.

The chain is built from TRBV29-1 and TRBJ2-2; possibly TRBD1 for D (6 bases). The CDR3 is 14 residues long. Germline loops: CDR1 SQVTM, CDR2 ANQGSEA. Trimming removed 4 bases from V and 7 bases from J, with 16 bases in between. The CDR3 nucleotides are TGCAGCGTTGGAGCCCAGGGGCGATTCGGGGAGCTGTTTTTT. This encodes CSVGAQGRFGELFF.

The chain links TRBV7-8 to TRBJ2-5, with 13 bases lining up with TRBD2. Germline V gene lookup returns CDR1 SGHVS and CDR2 FQNEAQ. The CDR3 extends over 15 amino acids. Trimming at V came to 4 bases and at J to 5 bases, leaving 4 bases not matched to a gene. CDR3 bases: TGTGCCAGCAGCTCCACTAGCGGGAGGGGTGAGACCCAGTACTTC. This gives the protein CASSSTSGRGETQYF.

This chain uses TRBV29-1 with TRBJ2-3, with TRBD2 identical over 8 bases. V trimming: 6 bases; J trimming: 1 base; junction bases outside the gene matches: 6. Germline CDR1 SQVTM, CDR2 ANQGSEA. CDR3 size: 14 residues. CDR3: CSVRREAGTDTQYF. The CDR3 bases are TGCAGCGTGCGGCGGGAGGCTGGCACAGATACGCAGTATTTT.

J is TRBJ1-4 and V is TRBV2, with a possible D match to TRBD1 (5 bases). This CDR3 region has 13 residues. Trimming took off 9 bases at V and 5 bases at J, with 13 bases between the two ends. The germline V gene encodes CDR1 SNHLY and CDR2 FYNNEI. The CDR3 DNA follows: TGTGCCAGGAGCGGGGGACCGAATGAAAAACTGTTTTTT. Its translation: CARSGGPNEKLFF.

The chain uses TRBV7-9 and TRBJ2-5; TRBD1 matches 8 bases. The V gene end was trimmed by 0 bases and the J gene end by 4 bases; junction bases not matched to a gene: 13. The CDR3 spans 18 residues. Germline CDR1 and CDR2: SEHNR and FQNEAQ (reference sequence). CDR3 sequence: CASSLAFQGAVGVETQYF. The CDR3 DNA reads as TGTGCCAGCAGCTTAGCATTCCAGGGGGCGGTCGGTGTAGAGACCCAGTACTTC. Supplemented by reference TRBV7-9 and TRBJ2-5, the full variable domain reads DTGVSQNPRHKITKRGQNVTFRCDPISEHNRLYWYRQTLGQGPEFLTYFQNEAQLEKSRLLSDRFSAERPKGSFSTLEIQRTEQGDSAMYLCASSLAFQGAVGVETQYFGPGTRLLVL.

In its sample, this clone was seen a few times. The chain uses TRBV6-4 and TRBJ2-7, with 8 bases fitting TRBD1. Germline assignment: CDR1 MRHNA and CDR2 SNTAGT. CDR3 size: 15 residues. With 4 bases clipped from V and 3 bases from J, the junction kept 8 bases outside the gene matches. CDR3 DNA: TGTGCCAGCAGTGTACTAGGAACAGGGGGCTACGAGCAGTACTTC. Its protein is CASSVLGTGGYEQYF.

The CDR3 protein is CASSLFRADSSGNTIYF. The CDR3 DNA is TGTGCCAGCAGTTTGTTTCGCGCGGATAGCTCTGGAAACACCATATATTTT. The chain uses TRBV28 and TRBJ1-3; D gene unclear. Trimming cost V 3 bases and J 0 bases, with 15 bases left between them. CDR3 length: 17 amino acids. The germline CDR1 and CDR2 sequences are MDHEN and SYDVKM.

J is TRBJ2-3 and V is TRBV5-6, with TRBD2 identical over 9 bases. This CDR3 comprises 18 residues. Trimming took 0 bases from V and 2 from J; bases not matched to a gene: 10. Germline CDR1 reads SGHDT; CDR2 reads YYEEEE. The chain's CDR3 is CASSLVRRASGNTDTQYF. The CDR3 DNA follows: TGTGCCAGCAGCTTGGTGAGGAGGGCTAGCGGGAACACAGATACGCAGTATTTT. The full variable domain, completed using reference TRBV5-6 and TRBJ2-3, is DAGVTQSPTHLIKTRGQQVTLRCSPKSGHDTVSWYQQALGQGPQFIFQYYEEEERQRGNFPDRFSGHQFPNYSSELNVNALLLGDSALYLCASSLVRRASGNTDTQYFGPGTRLTVL.

The J gene is TRBJ1-2, the V gene TRBV6-4; TRBD1 might be the D (6 bases). CDR1 and CDR2 (germline): MRHNA, SNTAGT. This CDR3 contains 14 residues. The V and J ends lost 3 bases and 7 bases respectively, with 15 bases between them. In nucleotides, the CDR3 is TGTGCCAGCAGTGATTTCCCGGGACATATTGGCTACACCTTC. Protein: CASSDFPGHIGYTF.

The chain recombines TRBV10-3 with TRBJ1-1; TRBD1 aligns across 7 bases. V shed 0 bases, J shed 1 base, and the junction held 2 bases outside the gene matches. This CDR3 region has 15 residues. The germline V gene has CDR1 ENHRY and CDR2 SYGVKD. DNA of the CDR3: TGTGCCATCAGTGAGTCACAGGGGTCGAACACTGAAGCTTTCTTT. Its translation is CAISESQGSNTEAFF.

This clone was recorded a few times. The chain carries TRBV9 and TRBJ2-3, with 9 bases aligning to TRBD2. The V gene's germline CDR1 is SGDLS and CDR2 YYNGEE. The CDR3 consists of 17 residues. V dropped 0 bases and J dropped 5; count of bases not matched to a gene: 10. In nucleotides, the CDR3 is TGTGCCAGCAGCGTAGCGGGAGGCGGGAGGGCCCAAGATACGCAGTATTTT. This encodes CASSVAGGGRAQDTQYF.

The J gene is TRBJ1-5, the V gene TRBV28; 8 nucleotides agree with TRBD1. V was clipped by 7 bases and J by 7 bases; unmatched bases: 12. The germline V gene encodes CDR1 MDHEN and CDR2 SYDVKM. This CDR3 has 15 amino acids. For the CDR3, the DNA is TGTGCCAGCACAATTGCCCAGGGGGCGGGACAGCCCCAGCATTTT. Its translation: CASTIAQGAGQPQHF.